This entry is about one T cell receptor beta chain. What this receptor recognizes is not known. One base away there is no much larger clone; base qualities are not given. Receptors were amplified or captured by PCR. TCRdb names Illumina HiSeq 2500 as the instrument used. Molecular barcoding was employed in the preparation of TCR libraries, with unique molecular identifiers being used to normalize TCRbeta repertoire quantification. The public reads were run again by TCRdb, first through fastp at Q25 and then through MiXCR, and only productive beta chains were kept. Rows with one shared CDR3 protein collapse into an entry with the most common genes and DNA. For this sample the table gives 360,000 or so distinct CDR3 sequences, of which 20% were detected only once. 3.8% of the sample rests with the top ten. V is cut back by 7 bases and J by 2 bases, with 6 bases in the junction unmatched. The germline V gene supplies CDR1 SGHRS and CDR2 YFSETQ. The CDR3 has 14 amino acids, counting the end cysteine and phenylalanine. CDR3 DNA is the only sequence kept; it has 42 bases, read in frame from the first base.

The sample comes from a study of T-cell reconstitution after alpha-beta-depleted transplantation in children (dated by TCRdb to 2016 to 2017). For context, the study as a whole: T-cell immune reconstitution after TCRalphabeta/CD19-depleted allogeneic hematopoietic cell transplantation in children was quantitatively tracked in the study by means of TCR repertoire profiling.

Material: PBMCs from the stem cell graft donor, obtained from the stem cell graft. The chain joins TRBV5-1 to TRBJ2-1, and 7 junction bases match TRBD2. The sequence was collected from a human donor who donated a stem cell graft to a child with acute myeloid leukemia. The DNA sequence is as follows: TGCGCCAGCTCAAGCGGGATCGCCTACAATGAGCAGTTCTTC. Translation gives CASSSGIAYNEQFF.